These 13 T cell receptor beta chains were all obtained from the same sample, sequenced in a study of T cell responses to AZD1222 COVID-19 vaccine. Sequencing used immunoSEQ multiplex PCR; TCRdb keeps in-frame clones, though not all of them. Here the sample spans about 130,000 clones, more than 80% being singletons. This sample comprised peripheral blood, obtained on day 0 of AZD1222 vaccination. These TCRs come from an adult in good health.

This clone was recorded a few times. V is TRBV4-3 and J is TRBJ2-1; 8 bases match TRBD2. V lost 3 bases, J lost 3 bases, and 10 bases stayed unmatched. Germline V gene lookup returns CDR1 LGHNA and CDR2 YSLEER. The CDR3 has 17 residues. The CDR3 nucleotides read TGCGCCAGCAGCCAGCAAGGTCAGCGGGGGAGCTACAATGAGCAGTTCTTC. Protein sequence: CASSQQGQRGSYNEQFF.

J is TRBJ1-4 and V is TRBV30, with 8 nucleotides matching TRBD1. This CDR3 spans 14 amino acids. Germline V gene data show CDR1 as GTSNPN and CDR2 as SVGIG (reference sequence). Trimming removed 5 bases from V and 8 bases from J; junction bases left unmatched: 10. The CDR3 protein is CAWSAGQGGEKLFF. The CDR3 region has the DNA TGTGCCTGGTCCGCTGGACAGGGAGGGGAAAAACTGTTTTTT.

This CDR3 is CASSLDGLQPQHF. CDR3 sequence (DNA): TGTGCCAGCAGTTTGGACGGTCTCCAGCCCCAGCATTTT. J is TRBJ1-5 and V is TRBV12-3 or TRBV12-4; D is unclear. V shed 3 bases and J shed 7 bases, with 10 bases lying between them. The CDR3 is 13 residues long.

This sequence joins TRBV29-1 and TRBJ2-1, with a tentative D call TRBD2 (7 bases). Trimming took off 7 bases at V and 5 bases at J, with 12 bases between the two ends. CDR1 is SQVTM and CDR2 is ANQGSEA in the germline V gene. This CDR3 region has 12 residues. The CDR3 region is CSGRGANNEQFF. The CDR3 bases are TGCAGCGGCCGGGGGGCTAACAATGAGCAGTTCTTC.

The count of this clone is one. V gene TRBV28 combines with J gene TRBJ1-2; weak D call: TRBD1 (6 bases). Germline loops: CDR1 MDHEN, CDR2 SYDVKM. The CDR3 has 13 residues. V was pared by 6 bases and J by 8 bases, with 16 bases between. CDR3 protein: CASSRQGLVGYTF. DNA of the CDR3: TGTGCCAGCAGCCGTCAGGGGCTGGTCGGCTACACCTTC.

The chain carries TRBV4-1 and TRBJ2-4; the D is unclear. With 4 bases removed from V and 0 bases from J, the gap between germline ends came to 19 bases. CDR3 size: 18 residues. Germline assignment: CDR1 MGHRA and CDR2 YSYEKL. CDR3 protein: CASSRTPGRQGAKNIQYF. DNA of the CDR3: TGCGCCAGCAGCCGCACCCCAGGCCGGCAAGGAGCCAAAAACATTCAGTACTTC.

The count of this clone is one. The chain couples TRBV2 to TRBJ2-5; D may be TRBD1 or TRBD2 (5 bases each). From germline, CDR1 is SNHLY and CDR2 FYNNEI. The CDR3 runs to 15 residues. The V end lost 4 bases, the J end lost 4 bases, and 16 bases lay between the germline ends. The CDR3 coding sequence is TGTGCCAGCAGTGGGGGACCCTGGGGTAGAGAGACCCAGTACTTC. The encoded protein is CASSGGPWGRETQYF.

The chain links TRBV5-4 to TRBJ1-1; no definite D call. From germline, CDR1 is SGHNT and CDR2 YYREEE (reference sequence). The CDR3 is made up of 18 amino acids. Between the trimmed V and J ends, which lost 1 base and 0 bases, there was a span of 19 bases. The CDR3 is CASSLFSLRGRMNTEAFF. In nucleotides, the CDR3 is TGTGCCAGCAGCTTGTTTTCGTTGAGAGGTCGAATGAACACTGAAGCTTTCTTT.

This sequence joins TRBV5-1 and TRBJ2-5; D unclear. CDR3 length: 18 amino acids. The germline gives CDR1 SGHRS, CDR2 YFSETQ. V lost 0 bases and J 5 bases, leaving 23 bases between the germline ends. DNA for the CDR3: TGCGCCAGCAGCTTGGCTCGGCCTGCGGTACGAACTTGGGAGACCCAGTACTTC. It encodes CASSLARPAVRTWETQYF.

The chain carries TRBV4-2 and TRBJ2-1; D uncertain. The germline gives CDR1 LGHNA, CDR2 YNFKEQ. The CDR3 is 14 residues long. Trimming stripped 2 bases from V and 8 bases from J, with 13 bases between. The CDR3 region has the DNA TGTGCCAGCAGCCAAACCGACCGGGCCGATGAGCAGTTCTTC. This encodes CASSQTDRADEQFF.

The chain's CDR3 is CASSYSKAATQSGYTF. CDR3 sequence (DNA): TGTGCCAGCAGTTACTCGAAGGCGGCCACCCAGAGTGGCTACACCTTC. V and J are TRBV6-2 or TRBV6-3 and TRBJ1-2; D is ambiguous. This CDR3 spans 16 amino acids. Trimming took off 0 bases at V and 7 bases at J, with 18 bases between the two ends. Germline-derived CDR1 and CDR2 are MNHEY and SVGEGT.

This sequence joins TRBV28 and TRBJ1-4; the D is unclear. V was trimmed by 3 bases and J by 5 bases, leaving 10 bases between them. Germline CDR1 and CDR2: MDHEN and SYDVKM. CDR3 length: 14 residues. CDR3 amino acids: CASSLHSMNEKLFF. CDR3 coding DNA: TGTGCCAGCAGTTTGCACTCTATGAATGAAAAACTGTTTTTT.

J is TRBJ1-2 and V is TRBV27; TRBD1 is a possible D gene (5 bases). The V gene lost 5 bases and the J gene lost 2 bases, with 12 bases spanning the gap. Per the germline V gene, CDR1 is MNHEY and CDR2 is SMNVEV (reference sequence). The CDR3 covers 14 residues. The DNA for the CDR3 is TGTGCCAGCAGTAGGGGACGGCCAAACTATGGCTACACCTTC. Its translation: CASSRGRPNYGYTF.